Sequencing of this TCR beta chain was carried out in a study of human T cells and chemical hapten exposure. The wider study: Application of 0.01% DPC to the upper back was done by patch test, with a reading at 6 days. Study-wide points: Unchanged with DPC sensitization were TCRs above 1 in 1000 frequency. Expanded TCRs formed significantly more large CDR3 similarity clusters than controls. With patch test score, the counts of PT1 expanded TCRs showed a positive correlation.

This CDR3 region has 12 residues. In germline, CDR1 is SNHLY, CDR2 FYNNEI. As concerns this clonotype: Its target is unknown. A single base separates this from a much larger clone, so it may be a read error.

As for time point: patch test 1, 2 weeks after DPC sensitization. Noted treatment: therapeutic diphenylcyclopropenone sensitization with weekly scalp DPC. One entry per CDR3 protein results from TCRdb running MiXCR on the RACE reads. The data show around 77,000 distinct CDR3 sequences, 7.5% to 10% seen once. The source material was whole blood, sampled in connection with sensitization to the hapten diphenylcyclopropenone (DPC). The chain uses TRBV2 and TRBJ2-7; unclear D gene. The sequence was obtained from a woman in her thirties or forties with alopecia areata. Some clones in this sample may be carry-over from other donors' samples. This CDR3 reads CASSDSSYELYF. The CDR3 nucleotides read TGTGCCAGCAGTGACAGTTCCTACGAGCTGTACTTC.